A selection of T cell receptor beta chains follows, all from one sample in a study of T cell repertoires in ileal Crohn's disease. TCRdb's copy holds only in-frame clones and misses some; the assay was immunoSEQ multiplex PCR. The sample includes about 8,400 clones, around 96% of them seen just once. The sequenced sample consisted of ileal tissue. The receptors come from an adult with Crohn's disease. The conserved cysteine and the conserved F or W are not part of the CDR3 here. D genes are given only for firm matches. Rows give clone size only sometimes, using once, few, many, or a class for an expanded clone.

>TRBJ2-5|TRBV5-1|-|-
ASSLVTETKETQY
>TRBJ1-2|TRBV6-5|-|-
ASSYMRSEYYGYT
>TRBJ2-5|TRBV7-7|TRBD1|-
ASSRLPRQGAQGTETQY
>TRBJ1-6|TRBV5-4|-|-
ASSLTGNNSPLH
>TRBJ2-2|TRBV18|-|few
ASSPADPGAGELF
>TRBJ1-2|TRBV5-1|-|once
ASRREGVGGYT
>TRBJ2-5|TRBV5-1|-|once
ASSLGTGRQETQY
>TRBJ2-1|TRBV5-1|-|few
ASSLDGYPTTGNEQF
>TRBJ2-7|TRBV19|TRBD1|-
ASKRDRDAYEQY
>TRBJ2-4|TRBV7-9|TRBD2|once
ASSFIGLAANIQY
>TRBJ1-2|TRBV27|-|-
ASSFGGRDYGYT
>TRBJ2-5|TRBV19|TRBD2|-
ASRRGGLAEETQY
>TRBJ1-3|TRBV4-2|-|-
ASSQDWSAGNTIY
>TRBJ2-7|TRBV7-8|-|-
ASSFSVEGSYEQY
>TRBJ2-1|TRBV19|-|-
ASSVRTINYEQF
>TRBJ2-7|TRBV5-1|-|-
ASSLAGIPSEQY